This entry is about one TCR beta chain. Following extraction, RNA underwent reverse transcription to cDNA, which served as the sequencing template. Using immunoSEQ multiplex PCR, the repertoire was profiled, and TCRdb retains in-frame clones only, with some absent. Seen here are about 150,000 clones, roughly 50% observed once, and the top ten hold about 15%. The record originates from a study of CD8+ T cells in alopecia areata. In germline, CDR1 is SGHDT, CDR2 YYEEEE. The V end lost 0 bases, the J end lost 1 base, and 7 bases lay between the germline ends. The CDR3 is made up of 14 amino acids. Sample treatment: oral pan-JAK inhibitor, 5-10 mg twice daily.

The clonotype originates from a human donor with alopecia areata. The V and J genes are TRBV5-6 and TRBJ2-5, with a tentative D call TRBD1 (5 bases). Sequences were derived from CD8+ T cells sorted from blood, sampled at week 4, from a patient treated with tofacitinib. The CDR3 reads CASSLVDSQETQYF. CDR3 bases: TGTGCCAGCAGCTTGGTCGACAGCCAAGAGACCCAGTACTTC.